This T cell receptor beta chain was profiled in a study of cytomegalovirus exposure and HLA in healthy donors. Study-wide results and caveats: TCR beta sequences reportedly predicted the HLA-A and HLA-B alleles of most subjects accurately.

Germline lookup yields CDR1 SNHLY and CDR2 FYNNEI. Trimming at V came to 6 bases and at J to 4 bases, leaving 0 bases not matched to a gene. The CDR3 consists of 14 residues. The PCR employed 60 Vbeta primers together with 13 Jbeta primers. Measured with immunoSEQ multiplex PCR; TCRdb has only the in-frame clones, and not every one. Among approximately 190,000 clones listed, roughly 80% were seen once. About this clone: Its antigen is still unknown.

Material: PBMCs. This receptor was obtained from a man in his forties in good health and CMV-seropositive. The chain combines TRBV2 with TRBJ2-1, with 13 bases aligning to TRBD2. The CDR3 here is CASRLAGGYNEQFF. In DNA, the CDR3 is TGTGCCAGCAGACTAGCGGGGGGGTACAATGAGCAGTTCTTC.